This T cell receptor (beta chain) was recovered during a study of blood T cell repertoires in COVID-19. For the study at large: The United States, Italy and Spain provided the acute and convalescent COVID-19 samples. The cDNA or gDNA used as material had been derived from T cells, B-cell-depleted T cells, or PBMCs.

This CDR3 region has 15 residues. Germline CDR1 reads MNHEY; CDR2 reads SVGAGI. Trimming shortened V by 6 bases and J by 0 bases, and 13 bases separated the two germline ends. In the study's own analysis: Amplification with reference gene primers provided the estimates of nucleated cell counts. Only in-frame clones appear in the TCRdb table, and some are missing; sequencing was by immunoSEQ multiplex PCR. The V and J calls and clone size were taken over from that table, and D and trimming were inferred from the DNA. The top ten clones hold approximately 7.2% of a sample with some 220,000 clones, over 70% of them seen once.

This TCR was sampled from a woman aged 70-85 years with acute or convalescent COVID-19. The V and J genes are TRBV6-5 and TRBJ2-3; no clear D gene. The source material was peripheral blood. Here the CDR3 reads CASRPLLESTDTQYF. The CDR3 DNA sequence: TGTGCCAGCAGACCTCTTCTAGAGAGCACAGATACGCAGTATTTT.